The 30 T cell receptor beta chains presented below share a single source sample, sequenced in a study of monozygotic twins with inflammatory bowel disease. Using the 5' RACE reads, TCRdb records one entry per CDR3 protein without DNA. This sample lists about 450,000 distinct CDR3 sequences; its ten largest clones have about 2.3%. The sample was blood. The receptors derive from a human donor with ulcerative colitis or Crohn's disease, or a healthy co-twin of an affected twin (not recorded which).

The chain employs TRBV4-1 and TRBJ2-7; the TCRdb call, TRBD2, lacks DNA for checking. Per germline, CDR1 MGHRA and CDR2 YSYEKL. There are 17 residues in the CDR3. CDR3: CASSQVLAGAASYEQYF.

The chain links TRBV5-6 to TRBJ2-7. CDR1 and CDR2 (germline): SGHDT, YYEEEE. This CDR3 is 12 amino acids long. CDR3 protein: CASSSDILEQYF.

The rearrangement links TRBV12-3 or TRBV12-4 to TRBJ1-5. This CDR3 region has 13 residues. The CDR3 loop is CASSLSAVQPQHF.

The chain links TRBV11-2 to TRBJ2-1; TCRdb reports TRBD2, a call that lacks DNA to check it against. The CDR3 is made up of 16 amino acids. The germline CDR1 and CDR2 sequences are SGHAT and FQNNGV. This CDR3 reads CASSSFVAGGYNEQFF. Variable domain in full (rest from reference TRBV11-2 and TRBJ2-1): EAGVAQSPRYKIIEKRQSVAFWCNPISGHATLYWYQQILGQGPKLLIQFQNNGVVDDSQLPKDRFSAERLKGVDSTLKIQPAKLEDSAVYLCASSSFVAGGYNEQFFGPGTRLTVL.

J is TRBJ2-1 and V is TRBV18; checking the TCRdb D call of TRBD2 is not possible without DNA. The CDR3 loop spans 18 amino acids. The germline V gene encodes CDR1 KGHSH and CDR2 LQKENI. The CDR3: CASSPTSGGPGSYNEQFF.

The chain links TRBV4-1 to TRBJ1-1; TCRdb lists TRBD1, though no DNA is available to test this call. The CDR3 is 15 residues long. Germline assignment: CDR1 MGHRA and CDR2 YSYEKL. CDR3 sequence: CASSQGMGVNTEAFF.

The chain employs TRBV5-1 and TRBJ1-1. Germline CDR1 reads SGHRS; CDR2 reads YFSETQ. The CDR3 is made up of 17 amino acids. CDR3 in amino acids: CASSPKPGLTELAEAFF.

The V and J genes are TRBV6-1 and TRBJ1-1; TCRdb picks TRBD1, but there is no DNA to check that call. The CDR3 covers 14 residues. CDR1 and CDR2 (germline): MNHNS, SASEGT. The CDR3 sequence is CAGSPLGGYTEAFF.

This chain connects TRBV28 to TRBJ1-2; TCRdb selects TRBD1, and the lack of DNA leaves this call unchecked. Germline V lookup: CDR1 MDHEN, CDR2 SYDVKM. The CDR3 length is 17 residues. This CDR3 reads CASSGTGTPGANYGYTF.

The chain joins TRBV4-1 to TRBJ2-3; without DNA, the TCRdb call of TRBD2 cannot be checked. The CDR3 consists of 17 residues. Germline values: CDR1 MGHRA, CDR2 YSYEKL. The CDR3: CASSRITGGLGTDTQYF.

This chain joins TRBV4-3 and TRBJ2-1; TCRdb outputs TRBD1, but without DNA this stays unchecked. This CDR3 is built from 13 residues. Germline assignment: CDR1 LGHNA and CDR2 YSLEER. CDR3 residues: CASSPGFYNEQFF.

This chain uses TRBV7-2 with TRBJ2-1; TCRdb selects TRBD1, and the lack of DNA leaves this call unchecked. Germline assignment: CDR1 SGHTA and CDR2 FQGNSA. The CDR3 sequence is 14 residues long. The CDR3 sequence is CASSRQWRGDEQFF.

The gene calls are TRBV5-5 and TRBJ2-1; the TCRdb call, TRBD1, lacks DNA for checking. There are 15 residues in the CDR3. CDR1 is SGHKS, CDR2 YYEKEE, per germline (reference sequence). CDR3 in amino acids: CASSLLTTGDNEQFF.

The J gene is TRBJ2-1, the V gene TRBV20-1; the D call of TRBD2 rests on TCRdb alone, since no DNA is present to check it. Germline lookup yields CDR1 DFQATT and CDR2 SNEGSKA (reference sequence). This CDR3 is built from 11 residues. CDR3 residues: CSAGDSNEQFF.

This chain connects TRBV5-8 to TRBJ1-2. The CDR3 extends over 16 amino acids. The V gene's germline CDR1 is SGHTS and CDR2 YDEGEE. The CDR3 here is CASSLAFGSNSYGYTF.

This chain joins TRBV12-3 or TRBV12-4 and TRBJ1-1; the D call from TCRdb, TRBD1, cannot be confirmed without DNA. The CDR3 is made up of 14 amino acids. CDR3 residues: CASTTGVTHTEAFF.

The genes are TRBV4-1 and TRBJ1-5; TCRdb selects TRBD1, and the lack of DNA leaves this call unchecked. The V gene's germline CDR1 is MGHRA and CDR2 YSYEKL. CDR3 length equals 15 residues. The CDR3 sequence: CASSQETGGGQPQHF.

This sequence joins TRBV15 and TRBJ2-2. Germline V gives CDR1 LNHNV, CDR2 YYDKDF (reference sequence). The CDR3 has 15 residues. The CDR3 reads CATSRANLDTGELFF.

This chain joins TRBV20-1 and TRBJ1-1. Looked up from germline, CDR1 is DFQATT and CDR2 is SNEGSKA (reference sequence). The CDR3 contains 14 residues. This CDR3 is CSAPNRILNTEAFF.

This chain links TRBV4-2 with TRBJ1-1. This CDR3 comprises 14 residues. Germline CDR1 is LGHNA and CDR2 is YNFKEQ. The CDR3 sequence is CASSQELVDTEAFF.

CDR3 sequence: CASSPRAGGTTDTQYF. This sequence joins TRBV11-2 and TRBJ2-3; TCRdb selects TRBD2, and the lack of DNA leaves this call unchecked. The CDR3 totals 16 residues. The germline V gene encodes CDR1 SGHAT and CDR2 FQNNGV.

The V and J genes are TRBV6-1 and TRBJ2-6; TCRdb names TRBD1, which stays unverified in the absence of DNA. This CDR3 has 15 residues. The V gene's germline CDR1 is MNHNS and CDR2 SASEGT. CDR3: CASSLTGAGANVLTF.

The V call is TRBV7-2, the J call TRBJ1-2; TCRdb's D gene call, TRBD1, goes unchecked for lack of DNA. Per the germline V gene, CDR1 is SGHTA and CDR2 is FQGNSA. CDR3 length: 15 amino acids. CDR3 protein: CASSYRQDPDSGYTF.

The V call is TRBV7-2, the J call TRBJ2-4; the D call from TCRdb, TRBD2, cannot be confirmed without DNA. The CDR3 loop spans 14 amino acids. Germline CDR1 is SGHTA and CDR2 is FQGNSA. This chain's CDR3 is CASSSTSGSSIQYF.

The rearrangement joins TRBV10-3 to TRBJ2-7. This CDR3 contains 15 residues. CDR1 and CDR2 from the germline V gene are ENHRY and SYGVKD. CDR3 region: CAISESRGQAHEQYF.

CDR3 amino acids: CASSGPGVTYEQYF. J is TRBJ2-7 and V is TRBV25-1; absent DNA, TCRdb's TRBD1 call cannot be checked. Looked up from germline, CDR1 is MGHDK and CDR2 is SYGVNS. This CDR3 region has 14 residues.

The chain is built from TRBV2 and TRBJ2-4; TCRdb returns TRBD1, unconfirmable since there is no DNA. CDR1 is SNHLY and CDR2 is FYNNEI in the germline V gene. This CDR3 contains 16 residues. CDR3: CASTEDRERLKNIQYF.

This CDR3 reads CASSLDRDRGHNEQFF. The V call is TRBV5-1, the J call TRBJ2-1; TCRdb designates TRBD1, a call that cannot be tested without DNA. Germline V gene sequence: CDR1 SGHRS, CDR2 YFSETQ. The CDR3 loop spans 16 amino acids. Based on the CDR3 plus reference TRBV5-1 and TRBJ2-1, the full variable domain is KAGVTQTPRYLIKTRGQQVTLSCSPISGHRSVSWYQQTPGQGLQFLFEYFSETQRNKGNFPGRFSGRQFSNSRSEMNVSTLELGDSALYLCASSLDRDRGHNEQFFGPGTRLTVL.

The J gene is TRBJ2-3, the V gene TRBV7-3; TCRdb lists TRBD1, though no DNA is available to test this call. Per the germline V gene, CDR1 is SGHTA and CDR2 is FQGTGA. This CDR3 is built from 17 residues. The CDR3 here is CASETEFWPPNTDTQYF. The whole variable domain, remainder taken from reference TRBV7-3 and TRBJ2-3, is GAGVSQTPSNKVTEKGKYVELRCDPISGHTALYWYRQSLGQGPEFLIYFQGTGAADDSGLPNDRFFAVRPEGSVSTLKIQRTERGDSAVYLCASETEFWPPNTDTQYFGPGTRLTVL.

The genes are TRBV5-1 and TRBJ2-5; the TRBD1 assignment by TCRdb is unverifiable without DNA. The germline CDR1 and CDR2 sequences are SGHRS and YFSETQ. This CDR3 is built from 15 residues. This CDR3 is CASSNKGWQGETQYF.